This T cell receptor (beta chain) emerged from a study of T cell repertoires in cytomegalovirus infection. Study results and limitations: CMV carriers with the relevant HLA were identified by cumulative public TCR beta family frequency.

TCRdb independently ran MiXCR on the reads; one entry per CDR3 protein. The sample lists a few hundred thousand distinct CDR3 sequences, roughly 15% seen once, with approximately 12% in the top ten. Germline assignment: CDR1 DFQATT and CDR2 SNEGSKA (reference sequence). V trimming: 6 bases; J trimming: 3 bases; junction bases outside the gene matches: 10. This CDR3 has 14 amino acids. For this clonotype: Its target is unknown.

The chain uses TRBV20-1 and TRBJ2-5; TRBD2 agrees at 7 bases. Sample: PBMCs. This sequence originates from a human donor in good health (CMV status not recorded). Some clones in this sample may be carry-over from other donors' samples. Here the CDR3 DNA reads TGCAGTGCCGGCCGAGCGGGGATAGAAGAGACCCAGTACTTC. Its protein product is CSAGRAGIEETQYF.